A single sample is the source of the 20 T cell receptor beta chains below, sequenced in a study of T cell clusters in autoimmune cytopenias. TRB was amplified from 250 ng of peripheral blood genomic DNA per sample. TRB was amplified by touch-down multiplex PCR, primer pools A and B combined. TCRdb re-called the multiplex PCR reads and shows each CDR3 protein once, DNA omitted. There are approximately 2,000 distinct CDR3 sequences in the sample, with less than 8% held by the top ten. Sequenced sample: peripheral blood. These receptors came from a human donor with an autoimmune cytopenia or autoimmune hepatitis (not recorded which).

According to its frequency, this clonotype is large (0.1 to 1%). The chain links TRBV19 to TRBJ1-2; TCRdb designates TRBD1, a call that cannot be tested without DNA. The germline V gene has CDR1 LNHDA and CDR2 SQIVND (reference sequence). This CDR3 has 14 amino acids. CDR3 amino acids: CASSPQGRVDGYTF.

The chain's CDR3 is CASSLRTGGLLYGYTF. J is TRBJ1-2 and V is TRBV7-9; TCRdb calls TRBD1, which cannot be checked without DNA. The germline CDR1 and CDR2 sequences are SEHNR and FQNEAQ (reference sequence). This CDR3 is built from 16 residues. The complete variable domain, with remaining parts taken from reference TRBV7-9 and TRBJ1-2, reads DTGVSQNPRHKITKRGQNVTFRCDPISEHNRLYWYRQTLGQGPEFLTYFQNEAQLEKSRLLSDRFSAERPKGSFSTLEIQRTEQGDSAMYLCASSLRTGGLLYGYTFGSGTRLTVV.

The chain has TRBV11-2 and TRBJ2-7; the D gene TCRdb calls, TRBD1, cannot be checked with no DNA. The CDR3 is 15 residues long. CDR1 and CDR2 from the germline V gene are SGHAT and FQNNGV. The CDR3 reads CASSPSGDIGYEQYF. The whole variable domain, filled in from reference TRBV11-2 and TRBJ2-7, reads EAGVAQSPRYKIIEKRQSVAFWCNPISGHATLYWYQQILGQGPKLLIQFQNNGVVDDSQLPKDRFSAERLKGVDSTLKIQPAKLEDSAVYLCASSPSGDIGYEQYFGPGTRLTVT.

V is TRBV4-2 and J is TRBJ2-7; TCRdb's D gene call, TRBD2, goes unchecked for lack of DNA. CDR1 is LGHNA and CDR2 is YNFKEQ in the germline V gene. This CDR3 region has 16 residues. The CDR3 sequence: CASSTPLWEGGYEQYF.

This chain joins TRBV19 and TRBJ1-1; TCRdb outputs TRBD1, but without DNA this stays unchecked. The length of the CDR3 is 15 residues. In germline, CDR1 is LNHDA, CDR2 SQIVND (reference sequence). This CDR3 reads CASSPSGGRFARAFF.

This clonotype ranks as medium-sized in terms of frequency. V is TRBV15 and J is TRBJ1-3; TCRdb returns TRBD1, unconfirmable since there is no DNA. CDR3 length equals 15 residues. Germline lookup yields CDR1 LNHNV and CDR2 YYDKDF (reference sequence). This chain's CDR3 is CATSRDPRVENTIYF.

This clonotype ranks as large in terms of frequency. This chain connects TRBV24-1 to TRBJ2-5. The CDR3 is 11 residues long. From germline, CDR1 is KGHDR and CDR2 SFDVKD. The CDR3 region is CASSIRETQYF.

Measured by frequency, this clonotype is medium-sized (0.01 to 0.1%). This sequence joins TRBV5-1 and TRBJ2-7; the D gene TCRdb calls, TRBD1, cannot be checked with no DNA. The CDR3 spans 15 residues. Germline CDR1 is SGHRS and CDR2 is YFSETQ. The CDR3 sequence is CASRVSQGHTHEQYF. The whole variable domain, remainder taken from reference TRBV5-1 and TRBJ2-7, is KAGVTQTPRYLIKTRGQQVTLSCSPISGHRSVSWYQQTPGQGLQFLFEYFSETQRNKGNFPGRFSGRQFSNSRSEMNVSTLELGDSALYLCASRVSQGHTHEQYFGPGTRLTVT.

This clonotype shows up as large by frequency. The V gene is TRBV19, the J gene TRBJ2-6; TCRdb selects TRBD1, and the lack of DNA leaves this call unchecked. The CDR3 loop spans 17 amino acids. Germline-derived CDR1 and CDR2 are LNHDA and SQIVND (reference sequence). The CDR3 sequence is CASSLWTGGLGANVLTF.

Its frequency marks this clonotype as medium-sized (0.01 to 0.1%). This chain connects TRBV15 to TRBJ1-3; no DNA is available, so the TRBD1 call from TCRdb remains unchecked. CDR3 length: 14 amino acids. The germline V gene encodes CDR1 LNHNV and CDR2 YYDKDF (reference sequence). The CDR3 loop is CATRVGGLGNTIYF.

This clonotype ranks as large in terms of frequency. The rearrangement links TRBV11-3 to TRBJ1-4. Germline V gene lookup returns CDR1 SGHNT and CDR2 YENEEA. The CDR3 loop spans 14 amino acids. This CDR3 reads CASSRHGTNEKLFF.

V and J are TRBV2 and TRBJ1-3; TCRdb returns TRBD1, unconfirmable since there is no DNA. This CDR3 comprises 14 residues. Germline V gene data show CDR1 as SNHLY and CDR2 as FYNNEI. The CDR3: CASTRGSGGNTIYF.

This clonotype is medium-sized by frequency. The genes are TRBV5-4 and TRBJ2-2; the TCRdb call, TRBD1, lacks DNA for checking. CDR1 is SGHNT, CDR2 YYREEE, per germline (reference sequence). The CDR3 has 14 residues. CDR3 sequence: CASSIGGRGGELFF.

Judged by frequency, this clonotype is medium-sized. This chain connects TRBV18 to TRBJ1-5. Germline assignment: CDR1 KGHSH and CDR2 LQKENI. The CDR3 length is 13 residues. Here the CDR3 reads CASSPDPNQPQHF.

Measured by frequency, this clonotype is large. The V gene is TRBV30, the J gene TRBJ2-1. Germline V gives CDR1 GTSNPN, CDR2 SVGIG (reference sequence). This CDR3 comprises 13 residues. CDR3 in amino acids: CAWSPGGPNEQFF.

By frequency, this clonotype registers medium-sized. This chain links TRBV24-1 with TRBJ2-1; TCRdb's D call of TRBD2 is untestable without DNA. The CDR3 is 15 residues long. The germline CDR1 and CDR2 sequences are KGHDR and SFDVKD. The CDR3: CATSRPTSGSDEQFF.

This chain connects TRBV29-1 to TRBJ2-3; TCRdb indicates TRBD2, and absent DNA this call remains unverified. Germline V gives CDR1 SQVTM, CDR2 ANQGSEA. The CDR3 is made up of 16 amino acids. CDR3 sequence reads: CSVVTTTSGSIDTQYF.

V is TRBV7-2 and J is TRBJ1-2. Per germline, CDR1 SGHTA and CDR2 FQGNSA. CDR3 size: 14 residues. CDR3 residues: CASSPSYANYGYTF.

Judged by frequency, this clonotype is medium-sized. CDR3 protein: CASSRDGGETQYF. The V and J genes are TRBV19 and TRBJ2-5; the TRBD1 assignment by TCRdb is unverifiable without DNA. This CDR3 spans 13 amino acids. Germline-derived CDR1 and CDR2 are LNHDA and SQIVND (reference sequence).

This clonotype is classed as medium-sized by frequency. V is TRBV19 and J is TRBJ1-5; TCRdb outputs TRBD1, but without DNA this stays unchecked. The CDR3 is 15 residues long. The germline gives CDR1 LNHDA, CDR2 SQIVND (reference sequence). The CDR3 spells CASNGDRGENQPQHF. The complete variable domain, with remaining parts taken from reference TRBV19 and TRBJ1-5, reads DGGITQSPKYLFRKEGQNVTLSCEQNLNHDAMYWYRQDPGQGLRLIYYSQIVNDFQKGDIAEGYSVSREKKESFPLTVTSAQKNPTAFYLCASNGDRGENQPQHFGDGTRLSIL.